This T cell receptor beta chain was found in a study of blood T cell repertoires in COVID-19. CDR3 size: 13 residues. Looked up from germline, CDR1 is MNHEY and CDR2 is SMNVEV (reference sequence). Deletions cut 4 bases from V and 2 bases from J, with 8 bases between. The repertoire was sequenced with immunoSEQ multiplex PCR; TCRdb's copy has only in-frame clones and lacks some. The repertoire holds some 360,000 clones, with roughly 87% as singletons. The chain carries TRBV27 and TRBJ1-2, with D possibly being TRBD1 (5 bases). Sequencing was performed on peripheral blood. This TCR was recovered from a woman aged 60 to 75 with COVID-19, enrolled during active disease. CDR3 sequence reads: CASSYHRNYGYTF. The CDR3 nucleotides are TGTGCCAGCAGTTATCACAGGAACTATGGCTACACCTTC.